This T cell receptor beta chain was identified in a study of cytomegalovirus exposure and HLA in healthy donors. For the study at large: Early release data held 85 million or so unique TCRs from HLA-typed donors.

Remarks on this clone: Its specificity is not known.

Study-level points and caveats: Prior analysis indicated that the majority of TCR beta V segments exhibited productivity approximately 87% or approximately 30% of the time.

13 Jbeta primers and 60 Vbeta primers were used for the PCR. Methods used by the authors: There were around 80 million unique TCR beta chains by a later count, and around 10 million of them were shared. Repertoires were generated with immunoSEQ multiplex PCR, while TCRdb's copy carries only in-frame clones and drops some. V, J and clone size reflect that table, while D and trimming were determined from the DNA. The table has approximately 35,000 clones, approximately 80% seen once. CDR3 length: 12 amino acids. CDR1 and CDR2 (germline): SGHTA, FQGNSA. Sequences were obtained from PBMCs. The rearrangement joins TRBV7-2 to TRBJ2-5; 7 bases are shared with TRBD2. The closer fit of TRBJ2-7 to the DNA end suggests the J call may be wrong. This clonotype originated in a woman aged 18-35 years in good health and CMV-seronegative. The CDR3 nucleotides read TGTGCCAGCAGCGGGACTACCTACGAGCAGTACTTC. Amino acid sequence: CASSGTTYEQYF.